Listed below are T cell receptor beta chains from one sample, sequenced in a study of OX40 agonist ivuxolimab in advanced cancers. The protocol was immunoSEQ multiplex PCR, while the TCRdb copy is restricted to in-frame clones and leaves out a portion. The repertoire includes under 80,000 clones, 86% of them detected once, and around 0.78% sits in the top ten. The starting material was CD4+ or CD8+ T cells sorted from blood, obtained in a trial of the OX40 agonist ivuxolimab. The receptors derive from an adult with an advanced solid tumor such as melanoma, head and neck, liver or kidney cancer. Both conserved end residues are part of each CDR3. Each record gives: V gene, CDR3 length, J gene, D gene, clone size, CDR3 protein, CDR3 DNA. The D gene is left open where the match is weak. Only part of the rows carry a size: once, few, many, or a class if the clone is expanded.

TRBV7-3	15	TRBJ2-1	TRBD2	.	CASSPSGRQNNEQFF	TGTGCCAGCAGCCCTAGCGGGAGGCAAAACAATGAGCAGTTCTTC
TRBV5-1	15	TRBJ2-7	.	.	CASSQQPGVSYEQYF	TGCGCCAGCAGCCAACAGCCGGGGGTGAGCTACGAGCAGTACTTC
TRBV25-1	14	TRBJ1-5	TRBD1	.	CASSQTGGGQPQHF	TGTGCCAGCAGCCAGACAGGGGGTGGTCAGCCCCAGCATTTT
TRBV7-9	16	TRBJ2-5	.	.	CASSPRTAGVQETQYF	TGTGCCAGCAGCCCGAGAACCGCAGGGGTCCAAGAGACCCAGTACTTC
TRBV30	13	TRBJ2-5	.	.	CAWSVGPQETQYF	TGTGCCTGGAGTGTAGGCCCCCAAGAGACCCAGTACTTC
TRBV6-6	16	TRBJ1-5	TRBD1	.	CASRVRDRGSNQPQHF	TGTGCCAGCAGAGTCCGGGACAGGGGGAGCAATCAGCCCCAGCATTTT
TRBV18	16	TRBJ2-3	.	.	CASSPAADSRTDTQYF	TGTGCCAGCTCACCTGCGGCGGACAGCCGCACAGATACGCAGTATTTT
TRBV4-1	15	TRBJ2-7	.	.	CASSQQGSGSYEQYF	TGCGCCAGCAGCCAACAAGGGAGCGGTTCATACGAGCAGTACTTC
TRBV5-4	13	TRBJ2-5	.	once	CASSSSRLETQYF	TGTGCCAGCAGCTCCAGTCGGTTGGAGACCCAGTACTTC
TRBV7-9	15	TRBJ2-2	TRBD1	.	CASSPTQGANGELFF	TGTGCCAGCAGCCCGACACAGGGGGCGAACGGGGAGCTGTTTTTT
TRBV6-1	14	TRBJ1-2	.	.	CASRNSGTLYGYTF	TGTGCCAGCAGGAACAGTGGAACCCTCTATGGCTACACCTTC
TRBV30	17	TRBJ1-4	TRBD1	.	CAWSQWSQGGGNEKLFF	TGTGCCTGGAGTCAGTGGAGCCAGGGGGGCGGCAATGAAAAACTGTTTTTT
TRBV6-6	13	TRBJ2-5	TRBD1	once	CASRGTAQETQYF	TGTGCCAGCAGGGGGACAGCGCAAGAGACCCAGTACTTC
TRBV5-4	14	TRBJ2-3	.	.	CASSLASGTDTQYF	TGTGCCAGCAGCTTGGCGAGCGGCACAGATACGCAGTATTTT
TRBV4-3	15	TRBJ2-2	.	.	CASSQDRAITGELFF	TGCGCCAGCAGCCAAGATCGGGCCATCACCGGGGAGCTGTTTTTT
TRBV9	15	TRBJ1-5	.	.	CASSAGTGSNQPQHF	TGTGCCAGCAGCGCCGGAACAGGGTCCAATCAGCCCCAGCATTTT
TRBV6-5	15	TRBJ1-2	.	.	CASSYSRGSDYGYTF	TGTGCCAGCAGTTACTCGAGGGGGTCTGACTATGGCTACACCTTC
TRBV10-1	17	TRBJ2-3	TRBD2	.	CASSGGELAGLTDTQYF	TGCGCCAGCAGCGGGGGGGAGCTAGCGGGGCTCACAGATACGCAGTATTTT
TRBV30	14	TRBJ1-2	TRBD1	.	CAWGTGGSPYGYTF	TGTGCCTGGGGAACAGGGGGCAGTCCCTATGGCTACACCTTC
TRBV19	15	TRBJ2-6	.	.	CASSIGTSGANVLTF	TGTGCCAGTAGCATTGGAACCTCTGGGGCCAACGTCCTGACTTTC
TRBV5-4	13	TRBJ1-2	.	.	CASSLDRAYGYTF	TGTGCCAGCAGCTTGGACAGGGCCTATGGCTACACCTTC
TRBV5-1	14	TRBJ2-5	TRBD1	.	CASSLEGGAETQYF	TGCGCCAGCAGCTTGGAAGGGGGCGCGGAGACCCAGTACTTC
TRBV19	15	TRBJ1-5	TRBD1	.	CASSRDRGQDQPQHF	TGTGCCAGTAGTAGGGACAGGGGGCAGGATCAGCCCCAGCATTTT
TRBV15	15	TRBJ2-3	.	.	CATSRDRETTDTQYF	TGTGCCACCAGCAGAGATCGAGAAACCACAGATACGCAGTATTTT
TRBV7-2	14	TRBJ1-2	.	.	CASSPDNRNYGYTF	TGTGCCAGCAGCCCGGACAACCGTAACTATGGCTACACCTTC
TRBV4-1	15	TRBJ2-1	.	.	CASSQPGQRGNEQFF	TGCGCCAGCAGCCAGCCGGGACAGCGGGGGAATGAGCAGTTCTTC
TRBV29-1	11	TRBJ1-4	.	few	CSVGRAGKLFF	TGCAGCGTTGGGAGGGCGGGGAAACTGTTTTTT
TRBV30	14	TRBJ1-6	.	.	CAWSEGYTNSPLHF	TGTGCCTGGAGTGAGGGATACACTAATTCACCCCTCCACTTT
TRBV21-1	15	TRBJ2-4	.	.	CASLPPGTGFHIQYF	TGTGCCAGCCTCCCCCCCGGGACAGGGTTTCACATTCAGTACTTC
TRBV6-5	13	TRBJ2-7	.	.	CASRRGVTYEQYF	TGTGCCAGCAGGAGGGGGGTTACCTACGAGCAGTACTTC
TRBV6-1	16	TRBJ2-7	.	once	CASSESSGGGSYEQYF	TGTGCCAGCAGTGAAAGTAGCGGAGGGGGGTCCTACGAGCAGTACTTC
TRBV11-2	14	TRBJ2-2	.	.	CASDRVGTTGELFF	TGTGCCAGCGATCGTGTGGGGACCACCGGGGAGCTGTTTTTT
TRBV5-1	11	TRBJ2-6	.	once	CASSLGPERTF	TGCGCCAGCAGCTTGGGTCCGGAGAGGACTTTC
TRBV4-2	14	TRBJ1-1	.	.	CASSQTGRNTEAFF	TGTGCCAGCAGCCAAACAGGGCGGAACACTGAAGCTTTCTTT
TRBV19	19	TRBJ2-3	.	.	CASSIRQGLLAGPGNTQYF	TGTGCCAGTAGTATCCGACAGGGATTATTAGCGGGGCCGGGGAATACGCAGTATTTT
TRBV15	18	TRBJ2-3	TRBD1	.	CATSREPGRTGQEDTQYF	TGTGCCACCAGCAGAGAACCCGGTCGGACAGGCCAGGAAGATACGCAGTATTTT
TRBV11-3	14	TRBJ2-3	TRBD2	.	CASSSSGSPDTQYF	TGTGCCAGCAGTTCTAGCGGGAGTCCAGATACGCAGTATTTT
TRBV28	14	TRBJ2-7	.	.	CASSLQPPSYEQYF	TGTGCCAGCAGTTTACAGCCTCCATCCTACGAGCAGTACTTC
TRBV7-3	14	TRBJ2-5	TRBD1	.	CASSPGTGQETQYF	TGTGCCAGCAGCCCCGGGACAGGGCAAGAGACCCAGTACTTC
TRBV28	14	TRBJ2-7	TRBD2	.	CASSPQLAGVEQYF	TGTGCCAGCAGTCCACAACTAGCGGGAGTCGAGCAGTACTTC
TRBV7-3	16	TRBJ2-3	TRBD2	.	CASSFDSGGRGDTQYF	TGTGCCAGCAGCTTCGATAGCGGGGGCCGAGGAGATACGCAGTATTTT
TRBV2	16	TRBJ2-2	TRBD2	.	CASSVETSGTAGELFF	TGTGCCAGCAGTGTCGAAACTAGCGGGACCGCCGGGGAGCTGTTTTTT
TRBV7-7	14	TRBJ2-5	.	.	CASSLARGAETQYF	TGTGCTAGCAGCTTAGCGCGTGGAGCGGAGACCCAGTACTTC
TRBV29-1	13	TRBJ2-5	.	.	CSVKTGTQETQYF	TGCAGCGTGAAAACCGGGACCCAAGAGACCCAGTACTTC
TRBV27	15	TRBJ2-2	.	.	CASSRDAPDTGELFF	TGTGCCAGCAGCCGGGACGCCCCCGACACCGGGGAGCTGTTTTTT
TRBV7-3	12	TRBJ2-1	.	.	CASSLSGNEQFF	TGTGCCAGCAGCTTAAGCGGCAATGAGCAGTTCTTC
TRBV5-4	13	TRBJ2-5	TRBD2	.	CASSNSGRETQYF	TGTGCCAGCAGCAATAGCGGGAGGGAGACCCAGTACTTC
TRBV20-1	11	TRBJ2-1	.	.	CSARAHNEQFF	TGCAGTGCTAGAGCACACAATGAGCAGTTCTTC